This T cell receptor (beta chain) emerged from a study of shared T cell receptors in the human thymus. The method was immunoSEQ multiplex PCR; TCRdb's version includes in-frame clones alone and lacks a portion of them. Of approximately 660,000 clones detected, roughly 90% appear once; the ten largest clones hold around 0.0099%. V was clipped by 4 bases and J by 7 bases, with 11 bases between them. The CDR3 contains 12 residues. Germline V gene lookup returns CDR1 MDHEN and CDR2 SYDVKM. These data were likewise used in another study, on human thymus T cells. That publication notes: It was healthy Finnish infants having corrective surgery for congenital heart defects who were the donors. Resections were taken during corrective heart surgery, and the thymus tissue came from these. Thymic and blood repertoires appeared to carry a bias in their V and J gene usage.

The sample taken for sequencing was thymocytes. The source of this sequence is a boy in the first two years of life with a congenital heart defect. This sequence joins TRBV28 and TRBJ2-7, with D maybe TRBD2 (5 bases). The CDR3 loop is CASSSTRREQYF. The CDR3 nucleotides read TGTGCCAGCAGTTCAACTAGGAGGGAGCAGTACTTC.